This TCR beta chain emerged from a study of T cell changes during pregnancy in multiple sclerosis. The CDR3 extends over 16 amino acids. Germline V gives CDR1 MNHNS, CDR2 SASEGT. The trim removed 2 bases at V and 3 bases at J, leaving 7 bases unmatched. Profiling relied on immunoSEQ multiplex PCR, and the TCRdb table lists in-frame clones only, not all of them. The sample holds about 50,000 clones; roughly 90% are singletons and the top ten take 0.39%. This clone appeared once. The chain uses TRBV6-1 and TRBJ2-7; 10 nucleotides line up with TRBD2. Material: CD4+ T cells from peripheral blood mononuclear cells, obtained after pregnancy. This sequence originates from a female donor with multiple sclerosis, enrolled in a pregnancy study. For the CDR3, the DNA is TGTGCCAGCAGTGAAACGCTAGCGGGAGCGGGCTACGAGCAGTACTTC. Translated: CASSETLAGAGYEQYF.